This T cell receptor beta chain was sequenced during a study of chemoradiotherapy in HPV16-positive cancers. As for the study in general: Candidate HPV-specific T-cell clones and common TCR motifs came from functional assays in a couple of HPV16-positive patients.

There are a few counts of this clone. The antigen remains undetermined. Broader study findings: Candidate HPV-specific clones and E7-related TCR motifs grew in tumor during treatment.

Measured with immunoSEQ multiplex PCR; TCRdb has only the in-frame clones, and not every one. The table has tens of thousands of clones, more than 85% seen once; the top ten hold 4.5%. Repeated repertoire sampling spanned the course of chemoradiotherapy. Trimming left V 4 bases short and J 9 bases short, with 11 bases between. CDR3 size: 12 residues. From germline, CDR1 is SGDLS and CDR2 YYNGEE. The origin of this receptor is a human donor with HPV-associated anogenital cancer. The specimen was blood, collected from a patient who underwent chemoradiotherapy. The chain has TRBV9 and TRBJ2-1; D gene unclear. This CDR3 reads CASSPQRSEQFF. The CDR3, as DNA: TGTGCCAGCAGCCCTCAACGCAGTGAGCAGTTCTTC.